This TCR beta chain originates from a study of CD4 and CD8 cells across lung adenocarcinoma regions (dated by TCRdb to the late 2010s). About the full investigation: To look at intratumor heterogeneity in the T cell receptor repertoire, the study compared tumor centers against tumor margins.

The library was prepared using PCR. Sequenced on a HiSeq X Ten. Through fastp at Q25 and MiXCR, TCRdb rebuilt clones from the public reads, retaining in-frame beta chains. One record per CDR3 amino acid sequence lists the most common genes and DNA. The sample table lists about 25,000 distinct CDR3 sequences, about 51% of them with a count of one. About 20% of the sample is held by the ten biggest clonotypes. Based on its abundance in the sample, this clonotype is medium-sized (0.01 to 0.1%). The target of this receptor is not known. Base qualities were left out, and no much larger clone turns up one base away. For this chain, trimming is 5 bases at the V end and 2 bases at the J end, and the number of junction bases without a gene match is 12. Looking up the germline V gene (reference sequence) yields CDR1 MNHEY and CDR2 SMNVEV. The CDR3 covers 18 residues, taking in both the cysteine and the phenylalanine. CDR3 DNA is the only sequence kept; it has 54 bases, read in frame from the first base.

The donors were patients who had localized lung adenocarcinoma, which is a subtype of non-small cell lung cancer. The centers of localized lung adenocarcinomas were where the samples came from. For TCR repertoire analysis, CD4+ T cells taken from tumor tissue were profiled apart from CD8+ T cells. Specimen: CD4+ T cells from the center of a lung tumor. The cell subset or site label, as the study defines it: tumor center region. This sequence uses TRBV27 and TRBJ2-7, with TRBD2 identical over 13 junction bases. This sequence originates from a male donor with lung adenocarcinoma. The CD4 and CD8 labels of this study may be unreliable. The nucleotide sequence is given as TGTGCCAGCAGTCCCCGACCGAACGGACTAGCGGGGGCCTACGAGCAGTACTTC. Translation gives CASSPRPNGLAGAYEQYF.